This is a list of T cell receptor beta chains from one sample in a study of blood T cell repertoires in COVID-19. Clones were read by immunoSEQ multiplex PCR, and TCRdb kept only the in-frame ones, dropping some. This repertoire shows about 42,000 clones, roughly 77% found once; its top ten account for about 27%. Sequencing used peripheral blood. The origin of the receptors is an elderly man with acute or convalescent COVID-19. Both conserved end residues are part of each CDR3. Fields, in order: V gene, D gene, J gene, clone size, CDR3 protein, CDR3 DNA. D genes are given only for firm matches. Only some rows state a clone size, as once, few, many or a class for expanded clones.

TRBV12-3/TRBV12-4	.	TRBJ1-1	.	CASSRSSGEAFF	TGTGCCAGCAGCCGGTCGTCCGGTGAAGCTTTCTTT
TRBV7-9	.	TRBJ1-1	.	CASSLEITGMNTEAFF	TGTGCCAGCAGCTTAGAGATCACAGGGATGAACACTGAAGCTTTCTTT
TRBV5-4	.	TRBJ2-2	few	CASSQDRVPGELFF	TGTGCCAGCAGCCAGGACAGAGTACCCGGGGAGCTGTTTTTT
TRBV6-5	TRBD2	TRBJ2-7	.	CASSLGLADSYEQYF	TGTGCCAGCAGTTTGGGACTAGCGGATTCCTACGAGCAGTACTTC
TRBV4-1	.	TRBJ2-7	.	CASSQEGANIYEQYF	TGCGCCAGCAGCCAAGAAGGGGCGAATATCTACGAGCAGTACTTC
TRBV6-1	TRBD2	TRBJ2-2	.	CASSQAGGPTGELFF	TGTGCCAGCAGTCAAGCGGGGGGGCCCACCGGGGAGCTGTTTTTT
TRBV27	TRBD1	TRBJ2-7	.	CASSPGQGYEQYF	TGTGCCAGCAGCCCGGGACAGGGCTACGAGCAGTACTTC
TRBV7-2	.	TRBJ2-3	.	CASSLDGFTDTQYF	TGTGCCAGCAGCTTAGACGGGTTCACAGATACGCAGTATTTT
TRBV11-2	.	TRBJ2-6	.	CASSQISGANVLTF	TGTGCCAGCAGCCAGATCTCTGGGGCCAACGTCCTGACTTTC
TRBV5-1	.	TRBJ2-7	.	CASSYSSENHAEQYF	TGCGCCAGCAGCTATTCTAGCGAGAACCACGCCGAGCAGTACTTC
TRBV19	.	TRBJ1-2	.	CASSSYRDDGHTF	TGTGCCAGTAGTTCCTACAGGGACGACGGCCACACCTTC
TRBV4-2	.	TRBJ2-3	.	CASSQETSTDTQYF	TGTGCCAGCAGCCAAGAGACTAGCACAGATACGCAGTATTTT
TRBV27	.	TRBJ2-3	.	CASSLWAGKFPDTQYF	TGTGCCAGCAGTTTATGGGCAGGGAAATTCCCAGATACGCAGTATTTT
TRBV7-2	.	TRBJ2-3	.	CASSPTGLIYTDTQYF	TGTGCCAGCAGCCCGACGGGTCTTATATACACAGATACGCAGTATTTT
TRBV28	TRBD1	TRBJ1-2	.	CASSSRQGNYGYTF	TGTGCCAGCAGTTCCCGACAGGGGAACTATGGCTACACCTTC
TRBV29-1	TRBD1	TRBJ1-3	once	CSGGQGAGNTIYF	TGCAGCGGCGGACAGGGGGCTGGAAACACCATATATTTT
TRBV6-1	TRBD2	TRBJ2-2	.	CASSGRTRTGNGELFF	TGTGCCAGCAGTGGAAGGACTAGGACGGGGAACGGGGAGCTGTTTTTT
TRBV27	TRBD2	TRBJ2-7	.	CASRGAGTGYEQYF	TGTGCCAGCAGGGGAGCGGGAACAGGCTACGAGCAGTACTTC
TRBV5-4	TRBD1	TRBJ1-2	.	CASSTDRGSHYGYTF	TGTGCCAGCAGCACCGACAGGGGATCCCACTATGGCTACACCTTC
TRBV7-3	TRBD2	TRBJ2-1	.	CASSSIGTSLFF	TGTGCCAGCAGCTCAATAGGGACTAGCCTGTTCTTC
TRBV6-5	TRBD1	TRBJ2-3	.	CAASGTAFPDTQYF	TGTGCCGCTTCCGGGACAGCGTTTCCAGATACGCAGTATTTT
TRBV5-5	.	TRBJ2-5	.	CASSLASVQGETQYF	TGTGCCAGCAGCTTGGCCAGTGTACAGGGAGAGACCCAGTACTTC
TRBV7-8	.	TRBJ2-1	.	CASSFQQTLNEQFF	TGTGCCAGCAGCTTTCAACAGACCCTCAATGAGCAGTTCTTC
TRBV9	.	TRBJ2-2	.	CASSVESRQGNSGELFF	TGTGCCAGCAGCGTAGAATCCCGGCAGGGCAACAGCGGGGAGCTGTTTTTT
TRBV19	TRBD2	TRBJ2-4	.	CASSIGLSGRGGDKNIQYF	TGTGCCAGTAGTATAGGCCTTAGCGGGAGAGGGGGGGACAAAAACATTCAGTACTTC
TRBV2	TRBD2	TRBJ2-5	many	CASRLAQETQYF	TGTGCCAGCCGACTAGCTCAAGAGACCCAGTACTTC
TRBV10-2	TRBD2	TRBJ2-4	.	CATGLAAKNIQYF	TGCGCGACAGGACTAGCGGCCAAAAACATTCAGTACTTC
TRBV10-1	TRBD2	TRBJ2-7	.	CASSGLAGSYEQYF	TGCGCCAGCAGTGGCCTAGCGGGGTCCTACGAGCAGTACTTC
TRBV5-1	TRBD1	TRBJ1-1	.	CASSEPTGGLTEAFF	TGCGCCAGCAGCGAACCGACAGGGGGGCTCACTGAAGCTTTCTTT
TRBV27	.	TRBJ2-7	once	CASSFQDCGQYF	TGTGCCAGCAGTTTTCAAGACTGCGGGCAGTACTTC
TRBV5-4	TRBD1	TRBJ1-2	.	CASSLEAGGNYGYTF	TGTGCCAGCAGCTTGGAGGCAGGGGGTAACTATGGCTACACCTTC
TRBV10-3	TRBD1	TRBJ2-3	.	CAMGTGREDTQYF	TGTGCCATGGGGACAGGGAGGGAAGATACGCAGTATTTT
TRBV11-2	TRBD2	TRBJ2-2	.	CASSLMASGNTGELFF	TGTGCCAGCAGCTTAATGGCTAGCGGGAACACCGGGGAGCTGTTTTTT
TRBV19	.	TRBJ1-2	.	CASSIARGQGYTF	TGTGCCAGTAGTATCGCCCGGGGACAAGGCTACACCTTC
TRBV6-2/TRBV6-3	TRBD2	TRBJ2-2	.	CASSYSIITLASTGELFF	TGTGCCAGCAGTTACTCGATAATTACACTAGCGTCCACCGGGGAGCTGTTTTTT
TRBV15	TRBD1	TRBJ1-4	.	CATSRGAAGTAPNEKLFF	TGTGCCACCAGCAGAGGTGCGGCAGGGACAGCCCCTAATGAAAAACTGTTTTTT
TRBV5-1	TRBD1	TRBJ1-2	once	CASSFGQGYGYTF	TGCGCCAGCAGCTTCGGACAGGGTTATGGCTACACCTTC
TRBV14	.	TRBJ1-6	.	CASSLVQGNSPLHF	TGTGCCAGCAGCCTTGTCCAGGGGAATTCACCCCTCCACTTT
TRBV4-2	TRBD1	TRBJ1-4	.	CASSPRDRGDEKLFF	TGTGCCAGCAGTCCCAGGGACAGGGGGGATGAAAAACTGTTTTTT
TRBV27	.	TRBJ1-2	.	CASSQTANYGYTF	TGTGCCAGCAGCCAGACAGCTAACTATGGCTACACCTTC
TRBV5-1	TRBD2	TRBJ2-3	.	CASSFFPGGDTQYF	TGCGCCAGCAGCTTTTTCCCGGGAGGAGATACGCAGTATTTT
TRBV13	.	TRBJ2-2	.	CASSPPRGAGTGELFF	TGTGCCAGCAGCCCTCCCCGGGGGGCGGGCACCGGGGAGCTGTTTTTT
TRBV20-1	.	TRBJ2-5	.	CSANQKETQYF	TGCAGTGCTAATCAGAAAGAGACCCAGTACTTC
TRBV11-1	.	TRBJ2-7	.	CASSHLGQNYEQYF	TGTGCCAGCAGCCACCTGGGACAAAACTACGAGCAGTACTTC
TRBV3-1/TRBV3-2	TRBD1	TRBJ1-1	.	CASSQRGTGGFAEAFF	TGTGCCAGCAGCCAAAGGGGGACAGGGGGCTTTGCTGAAGCTTTCTTT
TRBV19	.	TRBJ2-3	.	CASSGIAASTDTQYF	TGTGCCAGTAGTGGGATAGCGGCTAGCACAGATACGCAGTATTTT
TRBV28	.	TRBJ2-5	once	CASSGNPQETQYF	TGTGCCAGCAGTGGCAATCCCCAAGAGACCCAGTACTTC
TRBV7-3	.	TRBJ1-1	.	CASSLTGPATEAFF	TGTGCCAGCAGCTTAACGGGCCCCGCGACTGAAGCTTTCTTT
TRBV12-3/TRBV12-4	.	TRBJ1-6	.	CASRRRGTPLHF	TGTGCCAGCAGACGACGGGGTACACCCCTCCACTTT
TRBV5-1	.	TRBJ2-7	.	CASSLGGAPSYEQYF	TGCGCCAGCAGCTTGGGGGGAGCCCCTTCCTACGAGCAGTACTTC
TRBV10-3	TRBD2	TRBJ2-1	.	CATGLAEGGEQFF	TGTGCCACCGGACTAGCGGAAGGGGGTGAGCAGTTCTTC
TRBV30	.	TRBJ1-1	.	CAVEGIGEAFF	TGTGCCGTGGAGGGTATCGGTGAAGCTTTCTTT
TRBV5-1	TRBD1	TRBJ1-1	.	CASSIQGDLNTEAFF	TGCGCCAGCAGCATACAGGGGGACCTGAACACTGAAGCTTTCTTT
TRBV6-6	.	TRBJ2-3	.	CASSYQGQRSTDTQYF	TGTGCCAGCAGTTACCAAGGACAGAGAAGCACAGATACGCAGTATTTT